The rows below give T cell receptor beta chains drawn from one sample of a study of shared T cell receptors in the human thymus. Method: immunoSEQ multiplex PCR; TCRdb's copy keeps in-frame clones and lacks some. The repertoire consists of 630,000 or so clones, with about 90% occurring once and the leading ten covering 0.0094%. The sample also formed part of further work on human thymus T cells.

The sample taken for sequencing was thymocytes. The receptors come from a boy under two years old with a congenital heart defect. CDR3s include the opening cysteine and the closing phenylalanine or tryptophan. D genes are given only for firm matches. The size field is filled for only some rows; it gives once, few, many or a size class.

>TRBV6-4|-|TRBJ1-1|-
TGTGCCAGCAGTGTCGACAAGAACACTGAAGCTTTCTTT
CASSVDKNTEAFF
>TRBV11-2|-|TRBJ1-4|-
TGTGCCAGCAGCTTAGAAGCGGCAACTAATGAAAAACTGTTTTTT
CASSLEAATNEKLFF
>TRBV28|-|TRBJ1-4|-
TGTGCCAGCCGACACTGCCCGGGACAAGTTAATGAAAAACTGTTTTTT
CASRHCPGQVNEKLFF
>TRBV25-1|-|TRBJ2-1|-
TGTGCCAGCAGTGAAAGGCAGGGATCGCAGTTCTTC
CASSERQGSQFF
>TRBV5-1|TRBD1|TRBJ2-5|-
TGCGCCAGCAGCCACCGACCTAAGACAGGGCTTGGGGAGACCCAGTACTTC
CASSHRPKTGLGETQYF
>TRBV25-1|TRBD2|TRBJ2-7|-
TGTGCCAGCAGTGGGGGGGGCTACGAGCAGTACTTC
CASSGGGYEQYF
>TRBV11-2|TRBD1|TRBJ1-1|-
TGTGCCAGCAGCTCCCGACCCCTCCCCAGACAGGGGCTGAACACTGAAGCTTTCTTT
CASSSRPLPRQGLNTEAFF
>TRBV28|TRBD1|TRBJ2-7|-
TGTGCCAGCACCCTCGGACAGGAGAGCTCCTACGAGCAGTACTTC
CASTLGQESSYEQYF
>TRBV5-1|TRBD1|TRBJ2-2|-
TGCGCCAGCAGCTTGGATACAGGGGGCGCTAAGGAGAACGGGGAGCTGTTTTTT
CASSLDTGGAKENGELFF
>TRBV6-5|-|TRBJ1-3|-
TGTGCCAGCAGGCGGTCCTCCCACTCTGGAAACACCATATATTTT
CASRRSSHSGNTIYF
>TRBV14|-|TRBJ1-1|-
TGTGCCAGCAGCCGACTAGACACTGAAGCTTTCTTT
CASSRLDTEAFF
>TRBV11-2|TRBD2|TRBJ2-1|-
TGTGCCAGCAGCTTTACCACCGGGACTAGTTACCTCAATGAGCAGTTCTTC
CASSFTTGTSYLNEQFF
>TRBV4-2|-|TRBJ1-2|few
TGTGCCAGCAGCCAGACCAACAGGGAAGGCTATGGCTACACCTTC
CASSQTNREGYGYTF
>TRBV5-4|-|TRBJ2-1|-
TGTGCCAGCAGCTTGGGGCGGGCAGATGAGCAGTTCTTC
CASSLGRADEQFF
>TRBV6-6|-|TRBJ2-7|-
TGTGCCAGCAGTTACTCGGCGGCGCAGTACGAGCAGTACTTC
CASSYSAAQYEQYF
>TRBV29-1|-|TRBJ2-1|-
TGCAGCGGGAGAAAAGGGGACTTCCCGAGCTCCTACAATGAGCAGTTCTTC
CSGRKGDFPSSYNEQFF
>TRBV4-3|TRBD1|TRBJ1-6|-
TGCGCCAGCAGCCAAGATTCGGGCGGACAGGGAAGGATAGGGGATCGGAATTCACCCCTCCACTTT
CASSQDSGGQGRIGDRNSPLHF
>TRBV25-1|TRBD1|TRBJ2-1|-
TGTGCCAGCAGTGCCAGACAGGGCTTGAAGCAGTTCTTC
CASSARQGLKQFF
>TRBV6-5|TRBD2|TRBJ2-3|-
TGTGCCAGCAGACCGGGAGGGTTAATGGATACGCAGTATTTT
CASRPGGLMDTQYF
>TRBV4-1|TRBD1|TRBJ1-4|once
TGCGCCAGCAGCCAAGGAATAGGGCTTGGGACAGGGGCGGGAAAACTGTTTTTT
CASSQGIGLGTGAGKLFF
>TRBV7-9|TRBD2|TRBJ2-7|-
TGTGCCAGCAGCGTTAGCGGGGGGACCTACGAGCAGTACTTC
CASSVSGGTYEQYF
>TRBV7-9|TRBD1|TRBJ1-4|-
TGTGCCAGCAGCTTAGATCGGCAGGGGGGAGATGAAAAACTGTTTTTT
CASSLDRQGGDEKLFF
>TRBV7-8|-|TRBJ2-1|few
TGTGCCAGCAGCTTAGGGTCGACGGAGGGCCCTCCATACAATGAGCAGTTCTTC
CASSLGSTEGPPYNEQFF
>TRBV15|-|TRBJ2-3|-
TGTGCCACCAGCAGAGATCTCAGGCAGGACATTTTTGTGTATTTT
CATSRDLRQDIFVYF
>TRBV4-3|TRBD1|TRBJ2-1|-
TGCGCCAGCAGCCAAGATAGGGGGGCACAGGGGGCGGGCGAGCAGTTCTTC
CASSQDRGAQGAGEQFF
>TRBV5-1|-|TRBJ2-7|-
TGCGCCAGCAGCTTGGGGGCAGGCTCCTACGAGCAGTACTTC
CASSLGAGSYEQYF
>TRBV21-1|-|TRBJ2-7|-
TGTGCCAGGACTAGCGGGGGGAGGAGCTCCTACGAGCAGTACTTC
CARTSGGRSSYEQYF
>TRBV5-5|-|TRBJ1-4|-
TGTGCCAGCAGTTATCTTGCAACTAATGAAAAACTGTTTTTT
CASSYLATNEKLFF
>TRBV10-2|-|TRBJ2-7|-
TGCGCCAGCAGCGAACCTCCTATCGGGGTCCACAGCTCCTACGAGCAGTACTTC
CASSEPPIGVHSSYEQYF
>TRBV6-5|TRBD1|TRBJ2-6|-
TGTGCCAGCAGTTCGACAGGGAGTGGGGCCAACGTCCTGACTTTC
CASSSTGSGANVLTF
>TRBV27|TRBD1|TRBJ1-4|-
TGTGCCAGCACCAACTTGACAGGGGAAAATGAAAAACTGTTTTTT
CASTNLTGENEKLFF
>TRBV29-1|-|TRBJ1-2|-
TGCAGCGGTCTTGACAGTTCCACCTATGGCTACACCTTC
CSGLDSSTYGYTF
>TRBV15|-|TRBJ2-7|-
TGTGCCACCAGCAGAAGTTCTGGGAGCTCCTACGAGCAGTACTTC
CATSRSSGSSYEQYF
>TRBV10-1|-|TRBJ2-2|once
TGCGCCAGCAGTGAATTTCGACATCACACCGGGGAGCTGTTTTTT
CASSEFRHHTGELFF
>TRBV15|-|TRBJ1-1|-
TGTGCCACCAGCAGAGATCGGGGATTTAACCCGAACACTGAAGCTTTCTTT
CATSRDRGFNPNTEAFF
>TRBV2|TRBD1|TRBJ1-5|-
TGTGCCAGCAGTCCCGGACAGGGCAATCAGCCCCAGCATTTT
CASSPGQGNQPQHF
>TRBV5-1|TRBD2|TRBJ2-1|-
TGCGCCAGCAGCTTGGAGGGAGGGGCCTACAATGAGCAGTTCTTC
CASSLEGGAYNEQFF
>TRBV7-9|TRBD1|TRBJ1-1|-
TGTGCCAGCAGCCTCCACAGGGGGCGGGACATGAACACTGAAGCTTTCTTT
CASSLHRGRDMNTEAFF
>TRBV4-1|-|TRBJ2-5|-
TGCGCCAGCAGCCAAGATAAGGAGGTCCAAGAGACCCAGTACTTC
CASSQDKEVQETQYF
>TRBV4-3|TRBD2|TRBJ2-3|-
TGCGCCAGCAGCCTCAAAAGCGGGGCAAGCACAGATACGCAGTATTTT
CASSLKSGASTDTQYF
>TRBV18|TRBD1|TRBJ1-2|-
TGTGCCAGCTCAGCATGGATCTCAGGGGGCGGCCTCTATGGCTACACCTTC
CASSAWISGGGLYGYTF
>TRBV5-4|-|TRBJ2-1|-
TGTGCCAGCACCTCTGACAGAAGGCGATTAAATGAGCAGTTCTTC
CASTSDRRRLNEQFF
>TRBV27|-|TRBJ2-3|-
TGTGCCAGCAGCCACCCAACTAGCACAGATACGCAGTATTTT
CASSHPTSTDTQYF
>TRBV6-5|-|TRBJ1-6|-
TGTGCCAGCAGTTTTCGGGGAGGAAATTCACCCCTCCACTTT
CASSFRGGNSPLHF
>TRBV28|TRBD2|TRBJ2-1|-
TGTGCCAGCAGTTTATGGCGGGGGGGGCCCGGTGAGCAGTTCTTC
CASSLWRGGPGEQFF
>TRBV15|TRBD1|TRBJ2-7|once
TGTGCCACCAGCAGAGATTGGGACAGCTACGAGCAGTACTTC
CATSRDWDSYEQYF
>TRBV18|-|TRBJ2-7|once
TGTGCCAGCTCACCCACACAGGTCTTCAGCTCCTACGAGCAGTACTTC
CASSPTQVFSSYEQYF
>TRBV30|TRBD1|TRBJ1-2|-
TGTGCCTGGAGTGTACACAGGGGAGGTTGGTCCTATGGCTACACCTTC
CAWSVHRGGWSYGYTF
>TRBV4-1|TRBD2|TRBJ2-3|-
TGCGCCAGCAGCCAAGTCCAGCGGGAAGTTGATACGCAGTATTTT
CASSQVQREVDTQYF
>TRBV28|-|TRBJ1-5|-
TGTGCCAGCAGTTTGCCGAGACGGACAGATTCTTATAGCAATCAGCCCCAGCATTTT
CASSLPRRTDSYSNQPQHF
>TRBV9|TRBD2|TRBJ2-7|-
TGTGCCAGCAGCGAAAGGGGAGGGGTAAATCAATACGAGCAGTACTTC
CASSERGGVNQYEQYF